A selection of T cell receptor beta chains follows, all from one sample in a study of blood T cells in healthy people across ages. TCRdb processed the 5' RACE reads anew with MiXCR; each CDR3 protein has one entry. The data show approximately 600,000 distinct CDR3 sequences, with roughly 50% seen just once and around 37% held by the top ten. The material sequenced was blood. The source of these receptors is a man aged 60 to 75 in good health. The CDR3 runs from the conserved cysteine through the conserved F or W. Each record gives: D gene, J gene, clone size, V gene, CDR3 DNA, CDR3 protein. The D gene is left open where the match is weak. Not all rows give a size; the values are once, few, many and, for expanded clones, a class.

>TRBD2|TRBJ2-1|NA|TRBV6-6
TGTGCCAGCAGTTATTTCCCCAGCGGGGGAGCCTACAATGAGCAGTTCTTC
CASSYFPSGGAYNEQFF
>NA|TRBJ2-1|few|TRBV2
TGTGCCAGCAGTGACACGGGGGAATCCTACAATGAGCAGTTCTTC
CASSDTGESYNEQFF
>NA|TRBJ2-1|few|TRBV7-9
TGTGCCAGCAGCCCCTGGACTCGATACAATGAGCAGTTCTTC
CASSPWTRYNEQFF
>TRBD1|TRBJ1-1|NA|TRBV20-1
TGCAGTGCTAGGACAGGGGTTCTTCTCACTGAAGCTTTCTTT
CSARTGVLLTEAFF
>NA|TRBJ1-2|few|TRBV20-1
TGCAGTGCTAGCGGGGACCACTATGGCTACACCTTC
CSASGDHYGYTF
>NA|TRBJ2-3|NA|TRBV20-1
TGCAGTGCCAGGGGGGACATAAGTACAGATACGCAGTATTTT
CSARGDISTDTQYF
>TRBD2|TRBJ2-7|NA|TRBV20-1
TGCAGTGCTCCCCGGGCTAGCGGGGGCAGTACGGAGTACTTC
CSAPRASGGSTEYF
>NA|TRBJ2-4|NA|TRBV2
TGTGCCAGCAGACAAAACATTCAGTACTTC
CASRQNIQYF
>TRBD1|TRBJ1-1|once|TRBV20-1
TGCAGTCCCGGGACAGGGACGAACACTGAAGCTTTCTTT
CSPGTGTNTEAFF
>NA|TRBJ1-4|NA|TRBV29-1
TGCAGCGTGTACCCAGGGGCACGGGAAAAACTGTTTTTT
CSVYPGAREKLFF
>NA|TRBJ2-4|few|TRBV5-1
TGCGCCAGCAGGGTCGGGGACATTCAGTACTTC
CASRVGDIQYF
>TRBD2|TRBJ2-1|once|TRBV6-1
TGTGCCAGCAGGGGGACTAGCGGGGCCTATGAGCAGTTCTTC
CASRGTSGAYEQFF
>NA|TRBJ1-4|NA|TRBV20-1
TGCAGTGCTAGACTCTGGGGAGGTGATGAAAAACTGTTTTTT
CSARLWGGDEKLFF
>NA|TRBJ2-5|few|TRBV21-1
TGTGCCAGCAGCAAACAGGGAGGGGGAGAGACCCAGTACTTC
CASSKQGGGETQYF
>NA|TRBJ1-1|NA|TRBV29-1
TGCAGCGTTGAGCAGAACACTGAAGCTTTCTTT
CSVEQNTEAFF
>TRBD2|TRBJ2-1|NA|TRBV20-1
TGCAGCACAAAGGACTCCAGCGGGGGCTCCAATGAGCAGTTCTTC
CSTKDSSGGSNEQFF
>NA|TRBJ1-4|NA|TRBV6-2/TRBV6-3
TGTGCCAGCAGCCCTAACAGGAGCGGGGCGGAAAAACTGTTTTTT
CASSPNRSGAEKLFF
>NA|TRBJ2-5|NA|TRBV2
TGTGCCAGCAAAAGAGGACGAGGAGAGACCCAGTACTTC
CASKRGRGETQYF
>TRBD1|TRBJ2-7|NA|TRBV4-1
TGCGCCAGCAGCCAAATGGGACAGGGGGGCAACGAGCAGTACTTC
CASSQMGQGGNEQYF
>NA|TRBJ2-2|NA|TRBV10-3
TGTGCCATCAGTGCTGAAGGCCCGAACACCGGGGAGCTGTTTTTT
CAISAEGPNTGELFF
>NA|TRBJ1-6|NA|TRBV7-2
TGTGCCAGCAGCTTAGGGGGTAAGGGGGGGTATTCACCCCTCCACTTT
CASSLGGKGGYSPLHF
>NA|TRBJ1-5|NA|TRBV20-1
TGCAGTGCCCTAGCCCAGAGGCAGCCCCAGCATTTT
CSALAQRQPQHF
>NA|TRBJ2-7|NA|TRBV6-5
TGTGCCAGCAGGAGGGACGGACGCCCAGGCGAGCAGTACTTC
CASRRDGRPGEQYF
>NA|TRBJ2-5|NA|TRBV10-2
TGCGCCAGCAGTGAGCCGCCGGGACGTGAAGAGACCCAGTACTTC
CASSEPPGREETQYF
>NA|TRBJ1-2|NA|TRBV2
TGTGCCAGCAGTGAAGGGTGGGCCGCTAACTATGGCTACACCTTC
CASSEGWAANYGYTF
>NA|TRBJ1-2|few|TRBV7-2
TGTGCCAGCAGCCCGGACAGCCATGGCTACACCTTC
CASSPDSHGYTF
>NA|TRBJ1-2|NA|TRBV20-1
TGCAGTGCCGGAGCAGCTAACTATGGCTACACCTTC
CSAGAANYGYTF
>NA|TRBJ1-4|NA|TRBV4-1
TGCGCCAGCAGCCAAGAAAGCCCGGGAGCAGGGGATGAAAAACTGTTTTTT
CASSQESPGAGDEKLFF
>NA|TRBJ1-4|NA|TRBV28
TGTGCCAGCGTTACCGCCGCGGTGGGGGAGGGAAATGAAAAACTGTTTTTT
CASVTAAVGEGNEKLFF